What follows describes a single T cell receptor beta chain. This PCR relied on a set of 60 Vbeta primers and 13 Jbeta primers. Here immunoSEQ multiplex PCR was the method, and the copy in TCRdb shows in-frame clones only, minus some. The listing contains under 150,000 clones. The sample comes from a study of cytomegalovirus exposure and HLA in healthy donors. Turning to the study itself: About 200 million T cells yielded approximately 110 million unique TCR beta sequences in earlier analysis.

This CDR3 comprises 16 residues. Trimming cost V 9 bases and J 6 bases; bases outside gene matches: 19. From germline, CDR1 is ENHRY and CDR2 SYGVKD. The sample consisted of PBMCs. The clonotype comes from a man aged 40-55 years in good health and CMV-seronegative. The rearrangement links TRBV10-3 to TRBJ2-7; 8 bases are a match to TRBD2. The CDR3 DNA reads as TGTGCCATATGGAGCGGGGGCGCTTTTAGTCCACGCGAGCAGTACTTC. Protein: CAIWSGGAFSPREQYF.